The present entry profiles one T cell receptor (beta chain) with its context. Its antigen is as yet unknown. This table comes from immunoSEQ multiplex PCR, and its TCRdb copy is limited to in-frame clones, with some not included. The profile shows 100,000 or so clones, about 87% of them singletons. During the collection period, no donor immune events like infections were recorded. From germline, CDR1 is SEHNR and CDR2 FQNEAQ (reference sequence). This CDR3 spans 13 amino acids. J lost 8 bases, V lost 6 bases, and 5 bases had no gene match. The data stem from a study of identifying expanded T cells in peripheral blood. Overall study results and limits: About 1.2 clones differed between technical replicates, versus about 15 and 19 over time. Clone count variance between approximately two-week samples rose with total template count.

Sequenced input: blood. The chain joins TRBV7-9 to TRBJ1-4, with 8 positions matching TRBD1. This sequence originates from a person aged 18 to 69 in good health. CDR3 sequence: CASSDRGREKLFF. DNA of the CDR3: TGTGCCAGCAGTGACAGGGGTCGGGAAAAACTGTTTTTT.